A selection of T cell receptor beta chains follows, all from one sample in a study of monozygotic twins with inflammatory bowel disease. After re-calling the 5' RACE reads, TCRdb lists one entry per CDR3 protein, DNA absent. This table holds approximately 380,000 distinct CDR3 sequences. The source material was blood. All receptors derive from a human donor with ulcerative colitis or Crohn's disease, or a healthy co-twin of an affected twin (not recorded which). Each CDR3 is given with its conserved first and last residue. Fields, in order: J gene, V gene, CDR3 protein.

TRBJ2-3 | TRBV4-3 | CASSQLTGSGGAQDTQYF
TRBJ2-7 | TRBV20-1 | CSARTGRSSYEQYF
TRBJ2-3 | TRBV20-1 | CSAREGATDTQYF
TRBJ2-7 | TRBV4-3 | CASSQVAGSSYEQYF
TRBJ1-5 | TRBV12-3/TRBV12-4 | CASSLGRVRQPQHF
TRBJ1-3 | TRBV12-3/TRBV12-4 | CASSGDRRRTGNTIYF
TRBJ2-1 | TRBV3-1 | CASSPQKGQTQSKTYNEQFF
TRBJ2-3 | TRBV4-2 | CASSQEGYTDTQYF
TRBJ1-1 | TRBV7-3 | CASSLISGLGTEAFF
TRBJ1-2 | TRBV3-1 | CASSQEGGIRGYTF
TRBJ2-7 | TRBV7-9 | CASSPHEPNGEQYF
TRBJ2-2 | TRBV14 | CASSQERTGPTRTGELFF
TRBJ2-1 | TRBV19 | CASTGGLIYNEQFF
TRBJ2-7 | TRBV5-1 | CASSSDGFPYEQYF
TRBJ1-1 | TRBV7-3 | CASSLTGVWAEAFF
TRBJ1-5 | TRBV20-1 | CSAERYRSNQPQHF
TRBJ2-5 | TRBV5-1 | CASTQQLRETQYF
TRBJ1-5 | TRBV4-3 | CASSQIARGNQPQHF
TRBJ1-1 | TRBV12-3/TRBV12-4 | CASSPKGRGQDEAFF
TRBJ1-1 | TRBV7-9 | CASSLALGRGGTEAFF
TRBJ2-2 | TRBV6-2/TRBV6-3 | CAGGNRVDTGELFF
TRBJ2-4 | TRBV6-1 | CASSDRLGTKNIQYF
TRBJ2-3 | TRBV5-1 | CASSLAVGQFTDTQYF
TRBJ2-3 | TRBV9 | CASSALSRGTDTQYF
TRBJ1-1 | TRBV27 | CASSLSWDGWAEAFF
TRBJ1-3 | TRBV6-1 | CASSRATALLSGNTIYF
TRBJ2-5 | TRBV7-2 | CASSPGTSGGKTQYF
TRBJ1-2 | TRBV6-1 | CASTQGNNPYGYTF
TRBJ1-2 | TRBV5-1 | CASSGQGGLNYGYTF
TRBJ2-3 | TRBV12-3/TRBV12-4 | CASSSASGVEDTQYF
TRBJ2-7 | TRBV5-5 | CASSRQTGDYEQYF
TRBJ1-1 | TRBV27 | CASSLSTPKVTEAFF
TRBJ2-3 | TRBV19 | CASSIGSRDTQYF
TRBJ2-1 | TRBV20-1 | CSARGFRDKDYNEQFF
TRBJ2-2 | TRBV24-1 | CATSDPHGRELFF
TRBJ2-1 | TRBV6-2/TRBV6-3 | CASSMTGPSYNEQFF
TRBJ1-1 | TRBV7-2 | CASSVGGWGGGTEAFF
TRBJ1-1 | TRBV21-1 | CASSKWRFWTCRTEAFF
TRBJ1-2 | TRBV9 | CASSVGSMANYGYTF
TRBJ2-5 | TRBV12-3/TRBV12-4 | CASRTTDRETQYF
TRBJ1-1 | TRBV18 | CASSSGPPGSNTEAFF
TRBJ1-4 | TRBV9 | CASSPHKATNEKLFF
TRBJ1-2 | TRBV2 | CASSRGTGGPVGYGYTF
TRBJ2-2 | TRBV2 | CASSGGRSNTGELFF
TRBJ1-5 | TRBV27 | CASRNRGQGYSNQPQHF
TRBJ1-2 | TRBV20-1 | CSARGTGDNYGYTF
TRBJ1-3 | TRBV20-1 | CSATKGGGNTIYF
TRBJ2-7 | TRBV5-1 | CASSEVLAGGPVREQYF
TRBJ2-5 | TRBV29-1 | CSAKTTGTQYF
TRBJ1-6 | TRBV11-2 | CASSTHHTRAVMINSPLHF
TRBJ2-3 | TRBV6-1 | CASSEGGTSGLGTDTQYF
TRBJ1-4 | TRBV20-1 | CSARDQRPEGLFF
TRBJ2-2 | TRBV20-1 | CSAIRNLDGELFF
TRBJ2-1 | TRBV4-3 | CASSQGPGGLGEQFF